This T cell receptor beta chain derives from a study of cytotoxic CD8 clonotypes in ibrutinib-treated CLL. Study information: The group held 11 relapsed/refractory and 15 treatment-naive patients, with some 17 IGHV unmutated.

Overall study results and limits: On treatment, the uncommon public clonotypes contracted or remained stable. Clonality increased with ibrutinib response but returned toward baseline at progression. Sampling time points were not equivalent between sustained-remission and progressing patients.

Produced via immunoSEQ multiplex PCR; TCRdb's table is partial and in-frame only. The table records some 290,000 clones, about 77% of them present only once. The CDR3 contains 17 residues. Trimming removed 3 bases from V and 2 bases from J; junction bases left unmatched: 10. Germline lookup yields CDR1 SGDLS and CDR2 YYNGEE. A word on this clone: Its antigen is unknown.

This rearrangement joins TRBV9 to TRBJ2-3; 9 nucleotides agree with TRBD2. The sequence was collected from a human donor with chronic lymphocytic leukemia. The source was PBMCs, collected before ibrutinib treatment. The CDR3 reads CASSEGEAGGNTDTQYF. In DNA form, the CDR3 reads TGTGCCAGCAGCGAGGGGGAAGCGGGAGGAAACACAGATACGCAGTATTTT.